Here is one T cell receptor beta chain with its context. The table came from immunoSEQ multiplex PCR; TCRdb's copy has only in-frame clones and leaves some out. The data hold over 55,000 clones, with roughly four fifths observed a single time. The data originate from a study of OX40 agonist ivuxolimab in advanced cancers. The CDR3 is 15 residues long. V lost 0 bases and J 5 bases, leaving 14 bases between the germline ends. Germline-derived CDR1 and CDR2 are SGHRS and YFSETQ. J is TRBJ2-5 and V is TRBV5-1; D is possibly TRBD2 (5 bases). The receptor comes from an adult with an advanced solid tumor such as melanoma, head and neck, liver or kidney cancer. This specimen consisted of CD4+ or CD8+ T cells sorted from blood, obtained in a trial of the OX40 agonist ivuxolimab. CDR3 residues: CASSLVTLTGETQYF. In DNA form, the CDR3 reads TGCGCCAGCAGCTTGGTAACGCTAACGGGGGAGACCCAGTACTTC.